This T cell receptor beta chain derives from a study of T cell changes during pregnancy in multiple sclerosis. The CDR3 sequence is 15 residues long. TCRdb's copy holds only in-frame clones and misses some; the assay was immunoSEQ multiplex PCR. The top ten hold about 1.6% of the sample, which has some 90,000 clones, about nine tenths seen once. The TCR originated in a female donor in good health, enrolled as a control in a pregnancy study. Source: peripheral blood, taken after pregnancy. This chain connects TRBV21-1 to TRBJ2-5; the D call in the table, TRBD2, was not verified against the DNA. TRBV21-1 is described as a pseudogene. For the CDR3, the DNA is TGTGCCAGCCCGCTTGAGAGGCACCAACAAGAGACCCAGTACTTC. Protein sequence: CASPLERHQQETQYF.